One sample yielded the 7 T cell receptor beta chains listed below, sequenced in a study of blood T cell repertoires in COVID-19. The table came from immunoSEQ multiplex PCR; TCRdb's copy has only in-frame clones and leaves some out. The data show about 300,000 clones, more than 80% seen once. The sample was peripheral blood. All receptors come from a woman in her fifties or sixties with COVID-19, enrolled during active disease.

This clone was observed many times. This chain uses TRBV18 with TRBJ2-7; perhaps TRBD2 as D (5 bases). The germline V and J ends were trimmed by 2 bases and 2 bases, with 10 bases remaining between them. CDR1 is KGHSH and CDR2 is LQKENI in the germline V gene. The CDR3 runs to 14 residues. CDR3: CASSPGLSTYEQYF. The CDR3 DNA reads as TGTGCCAGCTCACCAGGACTTTCAACCTACGAGCAGTACTTC.

The rearrangement joins TRBV11-2 to TRBJ1-2; the D is unclear. Germline loops: CDR1 SGHAT, CDR2 FQNNGV. The V gene lost 5 bases and the J gene lost 5 bases, with 12 bases spanning the gap. This CDR3 contains 13 residues. CDR3 sequence (DNA): TGTGCCAGCAGCACCCGAAGCGCTTATGGCTACACCTTC. It codes for CASSTRSAYGYTF.

This chain joins TRBV6-5 and TRBJ2-3; TRBD2 aligns across 13 bases. Germline CDR1 reads MNHEY; CDR2 reads SVGAGI. V trimming: 6 bases; J trimming: 6 bases; junction bases outside the gene matches: 6. CDR3 length: 15 amino acids. The CDR3 sequence is CASRTLAGGLDTQYF. The CDR3 DNA reads TGTGCCAGCAGAACACTAGCGGGAGGGCTTGATACGCAGTATTTT.

The gene calls are TRBV6-6 and TRBJ1-6; 9 bases fit TRBD1. With 7 bases clipped from V and 6 bases from J, the junction kept 7 bases outside the gene matches. Germline V gene data show CDR1 as MNHNY and CDR2 as SVGAGI (reference sequence). The CDR3 loop spans 15 amino acids. CDR3 sequence (DNA): TGTGCCAGCACTCGGATACAGGGGGCTAATTCACCCCTCCACTTT. It translates to CASTRIQGANSPLHF.

This clone occurred once. The chain is built from TRBV6-5 and TRBJ2-7, with no clear D. CDR3 length: 11 residues. Germline V gene sequence: CDR1 MNHEY, CDR2 SVGAGI. The V gene lost 3 bases and the J gene lost 6 bases, with 6 bases spanning the gap. CDR3 nucleotides: TGTGCCAGCAGTTATCGGTCCGAGCAGTACTTC. It specifies CASSYRSEQYF.

The chain carries TRBV10-3 and TRBJ2-7; D uncertain. Trimming pared 0 bases from V and 2 bases from J, leaving 2 bases between. CDR3 size: 12 residues. Germline CDR1 and CDR2: ENHRY and SYGVKD. CDR3 nucleotide sequence: TGTGCCATCAGTGAGTCCACCTACGAGCAGTACTTC. This sequence encodes CAISESTYEQYF.

The genes are TRBV29-1 and TRBJ1-1, with D hard to call. Germline lookup yields CDR1 SQVTM and CDR2 ANQGSEA. The V end was cut by 2 bases, the J end by 11 bases, with 9 bases between. This CDR3 region has 10 residues. The CDR3 sequence is CSVEHTNAFF. The CDR3 nucleotides are TGCAGCGTTGAACACACCAACGCTTTCTTT.